The entry below describes one T cell receptor beta chain. Germline CDR1 SGHNT, CDR2 YYREEE (reference sequence). The CDR3 is 15 residues long. V shed 4 bases and J 7 bases; nucleotides not matched to a gene: 8. This record belongs to a study of T cells in localized non-small cell lung cancer. Profiling relied on immunoSEQ multiplex PCR, and the TCRdb table lists in-frame clones only, not all of them. The data contain 15,000 to 20,000 clones, around 90% of them singletons. This receptor was identified in a woman aged 40-69 years with stage III lung adenocarcinoma. The source was peripheral blood mononuclear cells, collected before any cancer treatment. The chain links TRBV5-4 to TRBJ2-7; 13 bases match TRBD2. In nucleotides, the CDR3 is TGTGCCAGCAGCAAGACTAGCGGGGGGTCTGAAGAGCAGTACTTC. This encodes CASSKTSGGSEEQYF.